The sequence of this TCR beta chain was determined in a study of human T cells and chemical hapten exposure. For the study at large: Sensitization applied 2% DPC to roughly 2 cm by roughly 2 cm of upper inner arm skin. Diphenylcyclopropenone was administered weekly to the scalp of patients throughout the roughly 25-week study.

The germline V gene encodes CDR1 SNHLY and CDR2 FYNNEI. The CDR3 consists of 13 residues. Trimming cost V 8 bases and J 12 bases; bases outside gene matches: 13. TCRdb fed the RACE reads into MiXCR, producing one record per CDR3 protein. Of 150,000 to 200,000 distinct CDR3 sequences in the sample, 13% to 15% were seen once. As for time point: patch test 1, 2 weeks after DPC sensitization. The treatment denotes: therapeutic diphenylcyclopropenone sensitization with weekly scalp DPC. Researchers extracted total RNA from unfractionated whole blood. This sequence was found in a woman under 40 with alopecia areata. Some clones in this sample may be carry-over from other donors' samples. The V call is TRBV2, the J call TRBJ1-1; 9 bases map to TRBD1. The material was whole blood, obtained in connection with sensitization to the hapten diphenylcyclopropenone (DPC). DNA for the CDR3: TGTGCCAGCTTTGTTGGCGGGACAGGGATGTCTTTCTTT. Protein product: CASFVGGTGMSFF.